This T cell receptor (beta chain) was identified in a study of cytomegalovirus exposure and HLA in healthy donors. Across the study: In terms of ancestry, the Caucasian-associated cluster contained roughly 80% of the approximately 400 genotyped donors.

The PCR was carried out with 60 Vbeta primers and 13 Jbeta primers. Using immunoSEQ multiplex PCR, the repertoire was profiled, and TCRdb retains in-frame clones only, with some absent. This table has 130,000 or so clones, around four fifths appearing once. About this clone: Its matching antigen is unknown.

With 1 base removed from V and 7 bases from J, the gap between germline ends came to 13 bases. From germline, CDR1 is LGHNA and CDR2 YSLEER. CDR3 length equals 14 residues. As for the donors, each was a healthy bone marrow donor. Study outcomes and limitations: Rare sequences made up most TCRs, while some public TCRs were found in many donors.

The V and J genes are TRBV4-3 and TRBJ1-2, with D possibly matching TRBD1 (6 bases). This clonotype originated in a man in his forties in good health and CMV-seronegative. Sequenced material: PBMCs. CDR3: CASSQGDRTTGYTF. The CDR3 DNA reads as TGCGCCAGCAGCCAAGGAGACAGGACAACTGGCTACACCTTC.